This TCR beta chain was recovered during a study of shared clonotypes between healthy human individuals. Sequencing used immunoSEQ multiplex PCR; TCRdb keeps in-frame clones, though not all of them. The sample includes nearly 500,000 clones, approximately 80% of them seen just once. This clone has only one observation. In germline, CDR1 is SGHAT, CDR2 FQDESV (reference sequence). V was shortened by 5 bases and J by 8 bases, with 13 bases between the two germline ends. The CDR3 is 13 amino acids. Sequencing was carried out using PBMCs. The chain recombines TRBV11-1 with TRBJ2-4, with D perhaps matching TRBD1 (8 bases). The receptor was derived from a woman in her thirties or forties in good health. Some clones in this sample may be carry-over from other donors' samples. The CDR3 DNA reads as TGTGCCAGCAGCCGACAGGGGAGGGACATTCAGTACTTC. It encodes CASSRQGRDIQYF. Together with reference TRBV11-1 and TRBJ2-4, the CDR3 gives the full variable domain: EAEVAQSPRYKITEKSQAVAFWCDPISGHATLYWYRQILGQGPELLVQFQDESVVDDSQLPKDRFSAERLKGVDSTLKIQPAELGDSAMYLCASSRQGRDIQYFGAGTRLSVL.